Listed below are T cell receptor beta chains from one sample, sequenced in a study of vaccination effects on CD4 cells after COVID-19. These receptors' targets are unknown. TCRdb keeps only in-frame clones here, not all; method: immunoSEQ multiplex PCR. The table has nearly 45,000 clones, 72% seen once. Material: CD4+ T cells from PBMCs cultured without peptide, obtained after COVID-19 vaccination. These receptors were collected from a human donor who received a COVID-19 vaccine. Both conserved end residues are part of each CDR3. The D gene is left open where the match is weak. For some rows the clone size is stated as once, few or many, or as a class when expanded; others skip it.

TRBJ1-6	TRBD1	TRBV6-1	NA	TGTGCCAGCAGTGAACGGGGCAGGGGGAAGAGGTCCCTCCACTTT	CASSERGRGKRSLHF
TRBJ1-2	NA	TRBV18	NA	TGTGCCAGCTCACCAGAGCAGCAGTATGGCTACACCTTC	CASSPEQQYGYTF
TRBJ2-2	NA	TRBV5-1	NA	TGCGCCAGCAGCTCTACGGGGAACACCGGGGAGCTGTTTTTT	CASSSTGNTGELFF
TRBJ1-1	NA	TRBV5-1	NA	TGCGCCAGCAGCTTGGGCAGCCCAAACACTGAAGCTTTCTTT	CASSLGSPNTEAFF
TRBJ1-1	TRBD1	TRBV29-1	NA	TGCAGCGTAGCGGGACAGACGAACACTGAAGCTTTCTTT	CSVAGQTNTEAFF
TRBJ2-6	NA	TRBV6-4	NA	TGTGCCAGCACCTTTAACTCTGGGGCCAACGTCCTGACTTTC	CASTFNSGANVLTF
TRBJ1-1	NA	TRBV29-1	NA	TGCAGCGCCGGGGGCCGGCGAGGTAACACTGAAGCTTTCTTT	CSAGGRRGNTEAFF
TRBJ2-3	TRBD2	TRBV5-1	NA	TGCGCCAGCAGCTCGATGATAGCGGGAGAGTCCGATACGCAGTATTTT	CASSSMIAGESDTQYF
TRBJ2-5	TRBD2	TRBV11-2	NA	TGTGCCAGCAGCTTAGGCGGGGGAGGAGAGACCCAGTACTTC	CASSLGGGGETQYF
TRBJ2-1	NA	TRBV5-1	once	TGCGCCAGCAGCGACCAAGACAATGAGCAGTTCTTC	CASSDQDNEQFF
TRBJ2-3	TRBD1	TRBV3-1/TRBV3-2	NA	TGTGCCAGCAGCCCAAGACAGGGAACAGATACGCAGTATTTT	CASSPRQGTDTQYF
TRBJ1-1	NA	TRBV6-5	NA	TGTGCCAGCAGTTCGACCCTTTTCAACACTGAAGCTTTCTTT	CASSSTLFNTEAFF
TRBJ1-5	NA	TRBV6-6	NA	TGTGCCAGCAGTTACTCATCAGGGGAACAGCCCCAGCATTTT	CASSYSSGEQPQHF
TRBJ2-6	NA	TRBV11-2	NA	TGTGCCAGCAGCTTATCTGAGTGGGGGTACTCTGGGGCCAACGTCCTGACTTTC	CASSLSEWGYSGANVLTF
TRBJ2-1	TRBD2	TRBV5-8	once	TGTGCCAGCAGCTTCGGACTAGCATTCGGCAATGAGCAGTTCTTC	CASSFGLAFGNEQFF
TRBJ2-1	NA	TRBV19	NA	TGTGCCAGCCGAGGGACGAACACCTACAATGAGCAGTTCTTC	CASRGTNTYNEQFF
TRBJ2-2	TRBD2	TRBV7-2	NA	TGTGCCAGCAGCTCAGTCTCGGGAGGCGGGGAGCTGTTTTTT	CASSSVSGGGELFF
TRBJ1-5	NA	TRBV6-1	NA	TGTGCCAGCAGTGAATTCGGTAATCAGCCCCAGCATTTT	CASSEFGNQPQHF
TRBJ2-1	TRBD2	TRBV19	NA	TGTGCCAGTAGTATCGGTAGCGGGGGGGCCAGGAATGAGCAGTTCTTC	CASSIGSGGARNEQFF
TRBJ2-2	NA	TRBV5-4	NA	TGTGCCAGCAGCATCGATAGGAACACCGGGGAGCTGTTTTTT	CASSIDRNTGELFF